This TCR beta chain was sequenced for a study of graft-versus-host responses after intestinal transplantation. General study findings and limits: GvH clones were identified in recipient marrow, with some first appearing in ileum or blood. Patients with graft-donor T cell macrochimerism had high graft-versus-host to host-versus-graft clonal ratios in allografts.

Germline V gene lookup returns CDR1 SQVTM and CDR2 ANQGSEA. The CDR3 has 15 residues. V lost 0 bases and J lost 5, with 17 bases in between. Turning to this clone: No antigen is known for it.

The assay was immunoSEQ multiplex PCR, and TCRdb's table has in-frame clones only and misses some. The top ten clones hold about 0.67% of a sample with 80,000 or so clones, about 90% of them seen once. This chain connects TRBV29-1 to TRBJ2-7, with a tentative D call TRBD2 (6 bases). The sequences come from PBMCs, collected 98 days after intestinal transplantation. This TCR came from a human patient who received an intestinal transplant, so some T cells may come from the graft donor. Written as DNA, the CDR3 is TGCAGCGTTGAAGATCCCCTGGAGGGCCCAGACGAGCAGTACTTC. Its protein is CSVEDPLEGPDEQYF.